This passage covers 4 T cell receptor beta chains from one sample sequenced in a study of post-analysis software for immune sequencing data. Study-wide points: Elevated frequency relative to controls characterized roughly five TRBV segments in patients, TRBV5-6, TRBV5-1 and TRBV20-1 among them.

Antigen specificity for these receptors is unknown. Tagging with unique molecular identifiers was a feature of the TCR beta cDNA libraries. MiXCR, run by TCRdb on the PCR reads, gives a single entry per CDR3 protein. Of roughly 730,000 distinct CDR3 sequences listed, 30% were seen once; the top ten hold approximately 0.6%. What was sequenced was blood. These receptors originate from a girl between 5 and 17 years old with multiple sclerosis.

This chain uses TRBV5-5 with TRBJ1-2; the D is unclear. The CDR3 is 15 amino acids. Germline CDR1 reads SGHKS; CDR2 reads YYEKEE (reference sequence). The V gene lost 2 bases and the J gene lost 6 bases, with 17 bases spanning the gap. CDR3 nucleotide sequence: TGTGCCAGCAGCTTATTTCTAAGGGCTCCGGATGGCTACACCTTC. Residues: CASSLFLRAPDGYTF.

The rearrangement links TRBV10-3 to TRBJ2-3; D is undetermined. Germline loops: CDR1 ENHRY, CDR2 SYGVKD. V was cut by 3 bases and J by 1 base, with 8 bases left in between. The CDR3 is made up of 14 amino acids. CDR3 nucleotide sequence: TGTGCCATCAGTGATTCGGCAGGCACAGATACGCAGTATTTT. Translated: CAISDSAGTDTQYF.

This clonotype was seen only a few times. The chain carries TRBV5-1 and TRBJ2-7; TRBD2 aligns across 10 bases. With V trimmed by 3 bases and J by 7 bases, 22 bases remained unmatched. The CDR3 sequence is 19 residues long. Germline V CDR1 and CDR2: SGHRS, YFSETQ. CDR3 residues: CASSSPGLAPLPEAGEQYF. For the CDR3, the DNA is TGCGCCAGCAGCTCTCCGGGACTAGCGCCACTCCCGGAGGCGGGGGAGCAGTACTTC.

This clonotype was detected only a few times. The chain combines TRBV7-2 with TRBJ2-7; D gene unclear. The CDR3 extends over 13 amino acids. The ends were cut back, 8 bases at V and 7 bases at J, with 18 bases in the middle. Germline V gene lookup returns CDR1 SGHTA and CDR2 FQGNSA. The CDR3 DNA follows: TGTGCCAGCGCTGCCTCCCTTGACCGAGAGCAGTACTTC. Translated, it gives CASAASLDREQYF.